This record looks at one TCR beta chain sequence and its context. Its specificity is not known. An immunoSEQ assay, version v3.0, was performed at survey level. Each sample aimed for roughly 40,000-50,000 sequenced T-cell genomes. The method was immunoSEQ multiplex PCR; TCRdb's version includes in-frame clones alone and lacks a portion of them. The sample lists over 25,000 clones, approximately 90% occurring once. Germline V gene data show CDR1 as MNHNY and CDR2 as SVGAGI (reference sequence). The CDR3 extends over 11 amino acids. V gave up 4 bases and J gave up 12 bases, with 9 bases separating them. This record belongs to a study of long-term antiretroviral therapy in people with HIV. Overall study results and limits: Post-treatment diversity went higher with ART but stayed below transplant donor controls. Whichever time point was examined, clones expanded before ART dominated the repertoire.

This sequence originates from a man over 45 with HIV. The input for sequencing was unsorted PBMCs, taken 3.2 years before starting antiretroviral therapy. The gene calls are TRBV6-6 and TRBJ1-4; D ambiguous. CDR3 sequence reads: CASSSSGELFF. DNA of the CDR3: TGTGCCAGCAGTTCGAGTGGGGAACTGTTTTTT.